This paragraph covers one TCR beta chain sequence. Clones were read by immunoSEQ multiplex PCR, and TCRdb kept only the in-frame ones, dropping some. The sample lists approximately 160,000 clones, over 75% occurring once. The germline V gene encodes CDR1 MRHNA and CDR2 SNTAGT. The CDR3 is made up of 14 amino acids. V was trimmed by 0 bases and J by 10 bases, leaving 14 bases between them. The entry originates in a study of blood T cell repertoires in COVID-19. This TCR was sampled from a man between 70 and 80 years old with acute or convalescent COVID-19. The sample taken for sequencing was peripheral blood. This rearrangement joins TRBV6-4 to TRBJ2-3; tentatively, D is TRBD1 (5 bases). The CDR3 here is CASSDSYRLEAQYF. The CDR3 bases are TGTGCCAGCAGTGACTCTTACAGGCTAGAAGCGCAGTATTTT.